Listed below are T cell receptor beta chains from one sample, sequenced in a study of cytomegalovirus exposure and HLA in healthy donors. TCRdb's table, derived via immunoSEQ multiplex PCR, lists solely in-frame clones and lacks some. The sample includes about 110,000 clones, about 81% of them seen just once. The sequenced sample was PBMCs. The receptors come from a male donor in good health and CMV-seropositive. CDR3s include the opening cysteine and the closing phenylalanine or tryptophan. A D gene is named only where the DNA matches it firmly. Size tells how often a clone was seen (once, few, many) or the class of an expanded clone, and some rows leave it out.

>.|TRBD2|TRBV5-1|TRBJ2-7
CASSSGPGTSGYEQYF
TGCGCCAGCAGCTCCGGACCCGGGACTAGCGGCTACGAGCAGTACTTC
>few|.|TRBV9|TRBJ2-1
CASSVGVEQFF
TGTGCCAGCAGCGTCGGAGTGGAGCAGTTCTTC
>.|.|TRBV2|TRBJ1-5
CASSVGASQPQHF
TGTGCCAGCAGTGTGGGGGCGAGTCAGCCCCAGCATTTT
>.|.|TRBV7-9|TRBJ1-1
CASSRTVYTEAFF
TGTGCCAGCAGCCGGACAGTATACACTGAAGCTTTCTTT
>few|TRBD1|TRBV7-6|TRBJ2-7
CASSLGQEDEQYF
TGTGCCAGCAGCTTGGGACAGGAGGACGAGCAGTACTTC
>.|.|TRBV19|TRBJ1-5
CASSPSAAIQHF
TGTGCCAGTAGCCCTTCCGCAGCGATCCAGCATTTT
>.|.|TRBV25-1|TRBJ1-1
CASKSSGRQDTEAFF
TGTGCCAGCAAAAGCTCAGGGAGGCAGGACACTGAAGCTTTCTTT
>.|TRBD1|TRBV7-2|TRBJ2-7
CASSSEGTGAYEQYF
TGTGCCAGCAGCTCAGAGGGGACAGGGGCTTACGAGCAGTACTTC
>.|TRBD1|TRBV6-5|TRBJ1-4
CASRLGTVTNEKLFF
TGTGCCAGCAGACTAGGGACAGTGACTAATGAAAAACTGTTTTTT
>.|.|TRBV6-5|TRBJ1-6
CASSYSSRAYNSPLHF
TGTGCCAGCAGTTACTCGTCCAGGGCCTATAATTCACCCCTCCACTTT
>once|.|TRBV5-1|TRBJ1-5
CASSLGGSGQSNQPQHF
TGCGCCAGCAGCTTGGGGGGATCAGGGCAGAGCAATCAGCCCCAGCATTTT
>.|.|TRBV5-6|TRBJ2-2
CASSPLQGTNTGELFF
TGTGCCAGCAGCCCGTTACAGGGTACGAACACCGGGGAGCTGTTTTTT
>.|TRBD2|TRBV11-1|TRBJ2-3
CASSLGLAGATDTQYF
TGTGCCAGCAGCTTAGGACTAGCGGGAGCTACAGATACGCAGTATTTT
>.|.|TRBV9|TRBJ1-3
CASSVGGVGNTIYF
TGTGCCAGCAGCGTAGGGGGAGTTGGAAACACCATATATTTT
>few|.|TRBV7-6|TRBJ2-1
CASSLSRESHNEQFF
TGTGCCAGCAGCTTATCACGAGAAAGCCACAATGAGCAGTTCTTC
>.|.|TRBV15|TRBJ2-7
CATSRTTGTGTSEQYF
TGTGCCACCAGCAGAACCACCGGGACAGGGACTAGCGAGCAGTACTTC
>.|.|TRBV7-9|TRBJ2-3
CASSGGGAGTDTQYF
TGTGCCAGCAGCGGAGGGGGCGCGGGCACAGATACGCAGTATTTT
>.|.|TRBV7-7|TRBJ2-1
CASRPIQGHNEQFF
TGTGCCAGCAGGCCAATCCAGGGTCACAATGAGCAGTTCTTC
>.|.|TRBV4-1|TRBJ1-1
CASSQVAVITEAFF
TGCGCCAGCAGCCAAGTGGCGGTAATTACTGAAGCTTTCTTT
>.|TRBD2|TRBV2|TRBJ2-7
CASSRLAGRYEQYF
TGTGCCAGCAGTCGACTAGCGGGGCGGTACGAGCAGTACTTC
>.|.|TRBV2|TRBJ1-1
CASSSRAMNTEAFF
TGTGCCAGCAGTTCCAGGGCCATGAACACTGAAGCTTTCTTT
>.|TRBD2|TRBV5-1|TRBJ2-7
CASSLAGRSYEQYF
TGCGCCAGCAGCTTGGCCGGGAGGTCCTACGAGCAGTACTTC
>.|TRBD1|TRBV28|TRBJ2-7
CASSRLTGWLYEQYF
TGTGCCAGCAGTCGTCTGACAGGGTGGTTATACGAGCAGTACTTC
>.|TRBD2|TRBV25-1|TRBJ2-1
CASKTSGTYNEQFF
TGTGCCAGCAAGACTAGCGGTACCTACAATGAGCAGTTCTTC
>.|TRBD1|TRBV19|TRBJ2-7
CASMQDRGAYEQYF
TGTGCCAGTATGCAGGACAGGGGGGCGTACGAGCAGTACTTC
>few|.|TRBV5-6|TRBJ2-1
CASRGGASYNEQFF
TGTGCCAGCAGGGGGGGGGCTTCCTACAATGAGCAGTTCTTC
>.|TRBD1|TRBV30|TRBJ1-2
CAWSDGTEYGYPF
TGTGCCTGGAGTGACGGGACAGAGTATGGCTACCCCTTC
>once|.|TRBV28|TRBJ1-1
CASSFGRAGTEAFF
TGTGCCAGCAGTTTCGGCAGGGCAGGGACTGAAGCTTTCTTT
>.|TRBD1|TRBV4-3|TRBJ2-5
CASSQTPTGGFRETQYF
TGCGCCAGCAGCCAAACGCCTACAGGGGGCTTTCGAGAGACCCAGTACTTC
>.|TRBD2|TRBV5-4|TRBJ2-7
CASSQGLVSYEQYF
TGTGCCAGCAGCCAGGGACTAGTTTCCTACGAGCAGTACTTC
>few|.|TRBV7-9|TRBJ1-1
CASSPVVTEAFF
TGTGCCAGCAGCCCGGTGGTGACTGAAGCTTTCTTT
>.|.|TRBV4-2|TRBJ1-5
CASSQGGREGAQPQHF
TGTGCCAGCAGCCAAGGTGGGAGGGAGGGTGCTCAGCCCCAGCATTTT
>.|TRBD2|TRBV6-5|TRBJ2-1
CASSLRTSGHNEQFF
TGTGCCAGCAGTTTGCGGACTAGCGGGCACAATGAGCAGTTCTTC
>.|TRBD2|TRBV11-1|TRBJ2-3
CASGAGASTDTQYF
TGTGCCAGCGGGGCGGGAGCATCCACAGATACGCAGTATTTT
>few|.|TRBV7-9|TRBJ1-1
CASSLSVADTEAFF
TGTGCCAGCAGCTTATCAGTGGCGGACACTGAAGCTTTCTTT
>.|TRBD1|TRBV18|TRBJ1-1
CASSPLNTGQGNTEAFF
TGTGCCAGCTCACCCTTGAATACGGGACAGGGGAACACTGAAGCTTTCTTT
>.|.|TRBV6-5|TRBJ2-2
CASSAGPTGELFF
TGTGCCAGCAGTGCGGGACCGACCGGGGAGCTGTTTTTT
>.|.|TRBV2|TRBJ2-7
CASSFGQLPWEQYF
TGTGCCAGCAGTTTTGGACAGCTTCCTTGGGAGCAGTACTTC
>.|TRBD2|TRBV19|TRBJ2-3
CASSPLAGEGTDTQYF
TGTGCCAGTAGTCCCCTAGCGGGGGAGGGCACAGATACGCAGTATTTT
>.|TRBD2|TRBV10-3|TRBJ2-7
CAISEDHTGGGTYEQYF
TGTGCCATCAGTGAAGATCACACAGGCGGGGGAACCTACGAGCAGTACTTC
>.|.|TRBV6-6|TRBJ2-2
CASSYSSTGELFF
TGTGCCAGCAGTTACTCGAGCACCGGGGAGCTGTTTTTT